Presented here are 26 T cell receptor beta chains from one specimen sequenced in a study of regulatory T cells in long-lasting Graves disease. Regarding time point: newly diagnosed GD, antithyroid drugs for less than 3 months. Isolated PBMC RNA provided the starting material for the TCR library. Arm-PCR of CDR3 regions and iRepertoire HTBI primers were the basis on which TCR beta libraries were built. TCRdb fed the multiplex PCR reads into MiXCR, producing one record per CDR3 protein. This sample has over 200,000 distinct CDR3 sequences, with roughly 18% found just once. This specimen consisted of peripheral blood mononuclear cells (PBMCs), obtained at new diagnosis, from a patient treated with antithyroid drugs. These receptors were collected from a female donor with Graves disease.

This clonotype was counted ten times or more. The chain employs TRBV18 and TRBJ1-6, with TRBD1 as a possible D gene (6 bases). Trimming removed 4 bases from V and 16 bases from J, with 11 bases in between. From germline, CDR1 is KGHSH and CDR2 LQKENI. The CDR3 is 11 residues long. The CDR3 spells CASSLGQILHF. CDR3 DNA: TGTGCCAGCTCACTAGGACAGATACTCCACTTT.

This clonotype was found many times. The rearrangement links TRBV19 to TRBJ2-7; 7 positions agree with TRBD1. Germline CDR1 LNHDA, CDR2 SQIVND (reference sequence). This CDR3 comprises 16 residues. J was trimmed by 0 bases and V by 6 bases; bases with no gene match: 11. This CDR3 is CASSPKRDRFSYEQYF. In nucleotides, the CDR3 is TGTGCCAGTAGCCCGAAACGGGACAGATTCTCCTACGAGCAGTACTTC.

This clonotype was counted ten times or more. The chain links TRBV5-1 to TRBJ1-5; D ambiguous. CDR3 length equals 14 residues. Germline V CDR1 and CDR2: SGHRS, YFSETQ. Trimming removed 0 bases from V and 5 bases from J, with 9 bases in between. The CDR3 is CASSLVGGDQPQHF. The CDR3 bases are TGCGCCAGCAGCTTGGTGGGAGGCGATCAGCCCCAGCATTTT.

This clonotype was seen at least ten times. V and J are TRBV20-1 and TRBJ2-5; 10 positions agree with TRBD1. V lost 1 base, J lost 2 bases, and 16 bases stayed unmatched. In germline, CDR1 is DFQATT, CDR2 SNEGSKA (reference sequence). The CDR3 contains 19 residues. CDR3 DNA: TGCAGTGCTAGAGTAGAACTAGGACAGGGGGAATTTGTACAAGAGACCCAGTACTTC. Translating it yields CSARVELGQGEFVQETQYF.

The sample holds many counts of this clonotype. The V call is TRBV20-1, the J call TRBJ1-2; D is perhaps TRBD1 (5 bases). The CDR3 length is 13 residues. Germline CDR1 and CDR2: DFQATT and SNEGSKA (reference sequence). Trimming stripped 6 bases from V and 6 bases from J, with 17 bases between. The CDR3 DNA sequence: TGCAGTGCCGCAGGGATGTTAGCAAATGGCTACACCTTC. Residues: CSAAGMLANGYTF.

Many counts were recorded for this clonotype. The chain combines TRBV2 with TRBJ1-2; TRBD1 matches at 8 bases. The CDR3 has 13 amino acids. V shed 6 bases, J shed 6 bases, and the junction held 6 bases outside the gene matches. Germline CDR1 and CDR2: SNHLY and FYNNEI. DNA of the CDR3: TGTGCCAGCAGGGCGGACAGGGATCATGGCTACACCTTC. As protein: CASRADRDHGYTF.

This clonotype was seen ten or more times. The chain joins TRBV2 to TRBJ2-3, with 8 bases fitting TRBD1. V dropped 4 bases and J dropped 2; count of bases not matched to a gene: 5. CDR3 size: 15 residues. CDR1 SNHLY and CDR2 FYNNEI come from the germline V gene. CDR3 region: CASSGGTGYTDTQYF. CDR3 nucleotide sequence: TGTGCCAGCAGTGGCGGGACAGGTTACACAGATACGCAGTATTTT. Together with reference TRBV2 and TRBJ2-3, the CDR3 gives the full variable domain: EPEVTQTPSHQVTQMGQEVILRCVPISNHLYFYWYRQILGQKVEFLVSFYNNEISEKSEIFDDQFSVERPDGSNFTLKIRSTKLEDSAMYFCASSGGTGYTDTQYFGPGTRLTVL.

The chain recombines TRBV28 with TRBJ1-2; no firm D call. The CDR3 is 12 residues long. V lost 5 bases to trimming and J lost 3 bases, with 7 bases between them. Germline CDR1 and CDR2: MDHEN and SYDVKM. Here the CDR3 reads CASSPHYYGYTF. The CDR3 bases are TGTGCCAGCAGTCCACACTACTATGGCTACACCTTC.

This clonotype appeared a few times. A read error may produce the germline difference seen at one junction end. The chain's CDR3 is CASSLVAGGVLDF. The CDR3 region has the DNA TGTGCCAGCAGCTTAGTGGCGGGGGGTGTCCTGGACTTC. This sequence joins TRBV7-9 and TRBJ2-5, with 8 bases matching TRBD2. Germline CDR1 is SEHNR and CDR2 is FQNEAQ (reference sequence). The CDR3 runs to 13 residues. The whole variable domain, filled in from reference TRBV7-9 and TRBJ2-5, reads DTGVSQNPRHKITKRGQNVTFRCDPISEHNRLYWYRQTLGQGPEFLTYFQNEAQLEKSRLLSDRFSAERPKGSFSTLEIQRTEQGDSAMYLCASSLVAGGVLDFGPGTRLLVL.

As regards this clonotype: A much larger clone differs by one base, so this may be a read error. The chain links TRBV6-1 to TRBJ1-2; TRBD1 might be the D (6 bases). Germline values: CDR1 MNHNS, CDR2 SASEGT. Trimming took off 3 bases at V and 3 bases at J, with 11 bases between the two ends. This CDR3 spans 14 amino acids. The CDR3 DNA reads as TGTGCCAGCAGTGAGCCGGACAGATACTATGGCTACACCTTC. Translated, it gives CASSEPDRYYGYTF.

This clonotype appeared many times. CDR3: CAWGKGGSYNEQFF. CDR3 nucleotide sequence: TGTGCCTGGGGTAAGGGAGGCTCCTACAATGAGCAGTTCTTC. The rearrangement uses TRBV30 and TRBJ2-1; possibly TRBD2 for D (6 bases). Trimming removed 5 bases from V and 0 bases from J, with 11 bases in between. The germline V gene encodes CDR1 GTSNPN and CDR2 SVGIG (reference sequence). This CDR3 contains 14 residues.

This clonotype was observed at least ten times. DNA of the CDR3: TGCAGTGCTAGACTAGCGGGATCGGAGAACACCGGGGAGCTGTTTTTT. This encodes CSARLAGSENTGELFF. V gene TRBV20-1 combines with J gene TRBJ2-2, with TRBD2 matching 9 bases. Trimming removed 2 bases from V and 1 base from J; junction bases left unmatched: 5. The CDR3 consists of 16 residues. Germline V lookup: CDR1 DFQATT, CDR2 SNEGSKA (reference sequence).

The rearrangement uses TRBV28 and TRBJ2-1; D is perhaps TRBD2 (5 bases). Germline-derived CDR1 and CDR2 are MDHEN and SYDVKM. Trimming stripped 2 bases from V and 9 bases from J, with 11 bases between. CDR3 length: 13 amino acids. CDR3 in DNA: TGTGCCAGCAGTTTAATTACGGGAAGTGAGCAGTTCTTC. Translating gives CASSLITGSEQFF. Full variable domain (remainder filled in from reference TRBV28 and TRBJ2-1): DVKVTQSSRYLVKRTGEKVFLECVQDMDHENMFWYRQDPGLGLRLIYFSYDVKMKEKGDIPEGYSVSREKKERFSLILESASTNQTSMYLCASSLITGSEQFFGPGTRLTVL.

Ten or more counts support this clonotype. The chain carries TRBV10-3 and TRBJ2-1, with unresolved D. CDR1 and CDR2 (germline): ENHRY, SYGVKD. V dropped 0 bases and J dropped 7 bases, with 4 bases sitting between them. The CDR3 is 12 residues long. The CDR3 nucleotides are TGTGCCATCAGTGAGTCTGGAAATGAGCAGTTCTTC. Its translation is CAISESGNEQFF.

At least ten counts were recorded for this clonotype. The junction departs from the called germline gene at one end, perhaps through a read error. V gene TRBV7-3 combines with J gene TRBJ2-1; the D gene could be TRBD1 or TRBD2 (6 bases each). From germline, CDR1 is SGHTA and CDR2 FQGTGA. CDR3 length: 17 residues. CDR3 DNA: TGTGCCAGCAGCTTACAAACAATAGGGGGGCGCGATAATGCGCAGTTCTTC. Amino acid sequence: CASSLQTIGGRDNAQFF.

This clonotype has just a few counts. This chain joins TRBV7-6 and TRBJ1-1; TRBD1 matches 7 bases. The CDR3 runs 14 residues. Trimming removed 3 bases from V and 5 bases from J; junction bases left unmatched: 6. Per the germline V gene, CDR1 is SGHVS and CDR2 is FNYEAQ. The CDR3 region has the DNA TGTGCCAGCAGCTTCAGTCCACAGGGGACTGAAGCTTTCTTT. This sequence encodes CASSFSPQGTEAFF.

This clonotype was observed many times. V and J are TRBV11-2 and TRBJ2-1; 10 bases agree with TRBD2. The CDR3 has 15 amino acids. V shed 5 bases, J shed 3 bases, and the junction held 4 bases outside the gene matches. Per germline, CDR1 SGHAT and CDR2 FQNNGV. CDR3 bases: TGTGCCAGCAGCGGCGGGACTAGCGTCTACAATGAGCAGTTCTTC. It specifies CASSGGTSVYNEQFF.

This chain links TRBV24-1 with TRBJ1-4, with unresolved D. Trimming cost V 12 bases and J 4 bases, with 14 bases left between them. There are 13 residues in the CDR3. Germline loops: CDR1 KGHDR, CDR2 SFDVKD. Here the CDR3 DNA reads TGTGCCCAAAGACGGAGGGTTAATGAAAAACTGTTTTTT. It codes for CAQRRRVNEKLFF.

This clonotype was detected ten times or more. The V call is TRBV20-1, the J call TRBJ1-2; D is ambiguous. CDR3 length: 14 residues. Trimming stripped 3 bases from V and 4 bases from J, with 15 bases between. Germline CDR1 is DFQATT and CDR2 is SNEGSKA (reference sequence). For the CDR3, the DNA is TGCAGTGCTAGTGCAGGTAGAGCTCCCTATGGCTACACCTTC. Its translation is CSASAGRAPYGYTF.

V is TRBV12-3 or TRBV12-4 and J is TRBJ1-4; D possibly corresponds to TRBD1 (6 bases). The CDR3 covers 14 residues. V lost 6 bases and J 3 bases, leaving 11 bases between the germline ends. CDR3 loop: CASSARGPNEKLFF. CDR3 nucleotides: TGTGCCAGCAGCGCGCGGGGGCCTAATGAAAAACTGTTTTTT.

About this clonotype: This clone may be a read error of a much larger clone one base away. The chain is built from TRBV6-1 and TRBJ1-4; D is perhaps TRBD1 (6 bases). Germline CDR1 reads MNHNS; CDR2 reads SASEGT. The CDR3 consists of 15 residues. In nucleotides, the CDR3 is TGTGCCAGCACGGGGGGCGGAGGGGGTGGTGAAAAACCGTTTTTT. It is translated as CASTGGGGGGEKPFF.

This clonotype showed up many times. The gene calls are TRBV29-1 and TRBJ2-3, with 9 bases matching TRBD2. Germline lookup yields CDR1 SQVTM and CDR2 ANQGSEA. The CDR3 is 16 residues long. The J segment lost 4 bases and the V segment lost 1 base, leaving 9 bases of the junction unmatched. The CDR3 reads CSVEVEAGGPPDTQYF. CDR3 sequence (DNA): TGCAGCGTTGAAGTGGAGGCGGGAGGGCCTCCAGATACGCAGTATTTT.

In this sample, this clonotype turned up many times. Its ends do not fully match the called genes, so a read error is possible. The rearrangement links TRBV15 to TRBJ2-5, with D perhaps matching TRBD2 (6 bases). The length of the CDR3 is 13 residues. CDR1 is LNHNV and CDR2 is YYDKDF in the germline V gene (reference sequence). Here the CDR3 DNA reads TGTGCCGCCAGCAGAGAGGGGAGGGAGACCCAGTACTTC. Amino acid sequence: CAASREGRETQYF.

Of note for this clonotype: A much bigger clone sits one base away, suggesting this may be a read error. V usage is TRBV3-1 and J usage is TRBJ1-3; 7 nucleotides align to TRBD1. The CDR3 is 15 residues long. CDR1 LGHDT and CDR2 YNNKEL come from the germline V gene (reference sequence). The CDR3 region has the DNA TGTACCAACAGCCAGGGACAGTTCTCTGGAAACACCATATATTTT. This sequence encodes CTNSQGQFSGNTIYF.

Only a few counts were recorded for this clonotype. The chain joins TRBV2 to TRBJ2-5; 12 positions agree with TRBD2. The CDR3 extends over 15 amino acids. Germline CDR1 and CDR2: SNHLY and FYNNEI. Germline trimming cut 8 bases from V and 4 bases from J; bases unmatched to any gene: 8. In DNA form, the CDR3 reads TGTGCCAGCGGGACCCTAGCGGGAGGGCGAGAGACCCAGTACTTC. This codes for CASGTLAGGRETQYF.

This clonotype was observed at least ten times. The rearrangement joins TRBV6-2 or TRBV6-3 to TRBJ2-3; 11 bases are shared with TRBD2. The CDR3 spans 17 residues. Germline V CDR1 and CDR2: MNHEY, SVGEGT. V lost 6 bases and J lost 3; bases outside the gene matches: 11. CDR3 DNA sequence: TGTGCCAGCAGCCCACGACTAGCGGGAACCCAAACAGATACGCAGTATTTT. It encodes CASSPRLAGTQTDTQYF.